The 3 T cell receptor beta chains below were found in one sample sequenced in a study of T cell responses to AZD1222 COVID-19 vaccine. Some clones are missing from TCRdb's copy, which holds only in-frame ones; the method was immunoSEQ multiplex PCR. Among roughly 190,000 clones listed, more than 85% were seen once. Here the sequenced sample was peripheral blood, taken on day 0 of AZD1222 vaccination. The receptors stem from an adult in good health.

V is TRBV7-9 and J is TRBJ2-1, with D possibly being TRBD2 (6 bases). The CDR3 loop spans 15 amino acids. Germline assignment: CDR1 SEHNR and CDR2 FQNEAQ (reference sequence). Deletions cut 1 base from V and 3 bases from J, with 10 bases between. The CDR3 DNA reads TGTGCCAGCAGCTTAGTTAGCGGTATCTACAATGAGCAGTTCTTC. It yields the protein CASSLVSGIYNEQFF.

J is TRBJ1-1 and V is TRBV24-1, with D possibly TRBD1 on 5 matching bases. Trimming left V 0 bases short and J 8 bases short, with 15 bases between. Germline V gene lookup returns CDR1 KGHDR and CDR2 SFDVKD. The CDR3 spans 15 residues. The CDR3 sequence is CATSDLGGGTSEAFF. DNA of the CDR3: TGTGCCACCAGTGATTTGGGGGGGGGAACATCGGAAGCTTTCTTT.

CDR3 protein: CASSLDQSSYNEQFF. The CDR3 DNA is TGTGCCAGCAGCTTAGACCAGAGCTCCTACAATGAGCAGTTCTTC. This chain links TRBV7-6 with TRBJ2-1; no clear D. CDR3 length: 15 amino acids. The V end lost 1 base, the J end lost 0 bases, and 7 bases lay between the germline ends. CDR1 is SGHVS, CDR2 FNYEAQ, per germline. Complete variable domain (other parts from reference TRBV7-6 and TRBJ2-1): GAGVSQSPRYKVTKRGQDVALRCDPISGHVSLYWYRQALGQGPEFLTYFNYEAQQDKSGLPNDRFSAERPEGSISTLTIQRTEQRDSAMYRCASSLDQSSYNEQFFGPGTRLTVL.